The rows below give T cell receptor beta chains drawn from one sample of a study of patients and donors after allogeneic stem cell transplantation. TCRdb reanalysed the RT-PCR reads using MiXCR and keeps one entry per CDR3 protein. The repertoire holds roughly 880,000 distinct CDR3 sequences, 15% to 20% seen once, with roughly 6% in the top ten. Sequenced sample: blood, either unsorted or a sorted T cell fraction (not recorded which). These receptor sequences come from a human donor who was either an allogeneic HSCT recipient or a stem cell or donor lymphocyte infusion donor (not recorded which). It is not recorded whose cells these are; they may come from a transplant donor. The CDR3 runs from the conserved cysteine through the conserved F or W. A D gene is named only where the DNA matches it firmly. Expanded clones get a size class; other rows say once, few or many, or leave the size out.

J: TRBJ2-1
V: TRBV24-1
size: few
D: NA
CDR3: CATSDPRDDDNEQFF
DNA: TGTGCCACCAGTGATCCCAGGGACGACGACAATGAGCAGTTCTTC

J: TRBJ1-4
V: TRBV15
size: few
D: NA
CDR3: CATSGTGTGNEKLFF
DNA: TGTGCCACCAGCGGAACCGGGACCGGTAATGAAAAACTGTTTTTT

J: TRBJ1-1
V: TRBV10-3
size: few
D: NA
CDR3: CAISERTNTEAFF
DNA: TGTGCCATCAGTGAGCGGACGAACACTGAAGCTTTCTTT

J: TRBJ2-5
V: TRBV11-2
size: NA
D: NA
CDR3: CASRTYSQVETQYF
DNA: TGTGCCAGCAGGACCTATAGCCAGGTGGAGACCCAGTACTTC

J: TRBJ1-5
V: TRBV6-1
size: few
D: NA
CDR3: CASKLDRWNQPQHF
DNA: TGTGCCAGCAAACTTGACAGATGGAATCAGCCCCAGCATTTT

J: TRBJ1-1
V: TRBV6-2/TRBV6-3
size: once
D: NA
CDR3: CASSFDRVEAFF
DNA: TGTGCCAGCAGTTTCGACAGAGTCGAAGCTTTCTTT

J: TRBJ2-1
V: TRBV6-2/TRBV6-3
size: once
D: TRBD2
CDR3: CASRNGREGPFF
DNA: TGTGCCAGCAGAAACGGGCGGGAGGGCCCGTTCTTC

J: TRBJ1-1
V: TRBV10-3
size: few
D: TRBD1
CDR3: CAISESQGQGTEAFF
DNA: TGTGCCATCAGTGAGTCGCAAGGACAGGGAACTGAAGCTTTCTTT

J: TRBJ1-6
V: TRBV7-9
size: NA
D: NA
CDR3: CASSLTGSPLHF
DNA: TGTGCCAGCAGCTTGACGGGCTCACCCCTCCACTTT

J: TRBJ2-7
V: TRBV29-1
size: few
D: TRBD2
CDR3: CSVILAEAYEQYF
DNA: TGCAGCGTGATACTAGCGGAAGCCTACGAGCAGTACTTC

J: TRBJ2-4
V: TRBV20-1
size: NA
D: NA
CDR3: CSAAAEGVAKNIQYF
DNA: TGCAGTGCAGCGGCTGAGGGGGTAGCCAAAAACATTCAGTACTTC

J: TRBJ2-7
V: TRBV11-2
size: NA
D: NA
CDR3: CASSLNRGKAYEQYF
DNA: TGTGCCAGCAGCTTAAATCGCGGGAAGGCGTACGAGCAGTACTTC

J: TRBJ1-1
V: TRBV6-1
size: NA
D: NA
CDR3: CASRFTGLNTEAFF
DNA: TGTGCCAGCAGATTTACAGGGCTGAACACTGAAGCTTTCTTT

J: TRBJ2-5
V: TRBV29-1
size: few
D: TRBD2
CDR3: CSVDGVASGAETQYF
DNA: TGCAGCGTTGATGGTGTGGCTAGCGGGGCGGAGACCCAGTACTTC

J: TRBJ2-4
V: TRBV4-1
size: many
D: NA
CDR3: CASSQGFRNIQYF
DNA: TGCGCCAGCAGCCAAGGTTTCCGAAACATTCAGTACTTC

J: TRBJ2-1
V: TRBV5-5
size: few
D: NA
CDR3: CASSLGRGVKDEQFF
DNA: TGTGCCAGCAGCTTGGGACGGGGAGTTAAGGATGAGCAGTTCTTC

J: TRBJ2-6
V: TRBV13
size: NA
D: NA
CDR3: CASSSSSWGQPGANVLTF
DNA: TGTGCCAGCAGCTCTTCGTCTTGGGGCCAGCCTGGGGCCAACGTCCTGACTTTC

J: TRBJ2-7
V: TRBV7-2
size: few
D: NA
CDR3: CASSLVSDRYEQYF
DNA: TGTGCCAGCAGCTTAGTTAGTGACCGATACGAGCAGTACTTC

J: TRBJ1-2
V: TRBV20-1
size: few
D: NA
CDR3: CSARRSEPNYGYTF
DNA: TGCAGTGCTAGGAGGAGTGAACCTAACTATGGCTACACCTTC

J: TRBJ2-4
V: TRBV3-1
size: few
D: NA
CDR3: CASGLAKNIQYF
DNA: TGTGCCAGCGGGCTAGCCAAAAACATTCAGTACTTC

J: TRBJ2-5
V: TRBV20-1
size: few
D: TRBD1
CDR3: CSARSDRGKTQYF
DNA: TGCAGTGCTAGATCGGACAGGGGAAAGACCCAGTACTTC

J: TRBJ2-5
V: TRBV20-1
size: few
D: NA
CDR3: CSASPGGETQYF
DNA: TGCAGTGCTAGCCCGGGGGGCGAGACCCAGTACTTC

J: TRBJ2-3
V: TRBV7-9
size: few
D: NA
CDR3: CASSPTASPGDTQYF
DNA: TGTGCCAGCAGCCCGACAGCCTCCCCCGGGGATACGCAGTATTTT

J: TRBJ2-3
V: TRBV6-5
size: NA
D: TRBD1
CDR3: CASSFDPGQITDTQYF
DNA: TGTGCCAGCAGTTTTGATCCGGGACAGATAACAGATACGCAGTATTTT

J: TRBJ2-1
V: TRBV12-3/TRBV12-4
size: few
D: TRBD1
CDR3: CATRGTGDYNEQFF
DNA: TGTGCCACCCGAGGGACAGGGGACTACAATGAGCAGTTCTTC

J: TRBJ2-3
V: TRBV24-1
size: few
D: TRBD1
CDR3: CATSDPRDRDRDTQYF
DNA: TGTGCCACCAGTGATCCCCGGGACAGGGACAGAGATACGCAGTATTTT

J: TRBJ2-7
V: TRBV7-3
size: NA
D: NA
CDR3: CASSRGGQGTYEQYF
DNA: TGTGCCAGCAGCCGTGGCGGCCAGGGCACCTACGAGCAGTACTTC

J: TRBJ2-3
V: TRBV11-3
size: NA
D: NA
CDR3: CASSRDSTTDTQYF
DNA: TGTGCCAGCAGCCGGGACTCCACCACAGATACGCAGTATTTT

J: TRBJ1-2
V: TRBV18
size: few
D: NA
CDR3: CASSPPEGVRYGYTF
DNA: TGTGCCAGCTCACCACCGGAAGGAGTTCGCTATGGCTACACCTTC

J: TRBJ1-2
V: TRBV2
size: NA
D: NA
CDR3: CASSGEQGLYGYTF
DNA: TGTGCCAGCAGTGGAGAACAGGGCCTCTATGGCTACACCTTC

J: TRBJ1-1
V: TRBV20-1
size: NA
D: NA
CDR3: CSASLVRNTEAFF
DNA: TGCAGTGCTAGCTTGGTTCGGAACACTGAAGCTTTCTTT

J: TRBJ2-5
V: TRBV5-1
size: many
D: TRBD2
CDR3: CASRGGGQETQYF
DNA: TGCGCCAGCAGGGGCGGGGGACAAGAGACCCAGTACTTC

J: TRBJ2-7
V: TRBV29-1
size: NA
D: TRBD1
CDR3: CSVETGGNEQYF
DNA: TGCAGCGTTGAGACAGGGGGCAACGAGCAGTACTTC